These 20 T cell receptor beta chains came from one sample sequenced in a study of cytomegalovirus exposure and HLA in healthy donors. Use of 60 Vbeta and 13 Jbeta primers characterized the PCR. Generated by immunoSEQ multiplex PCR, the TCRdb table keeps only in-frame clones and is missing some. The data show more than 65,000 clones, over 60% seen once. Sequencing used PBMCs. The receptors here all came from a female donor in good health and CMV-seronegative.

This rearrangement joins TRBV2 to TRBJ2-3, with D perhaps matching TRBD2 (6 bases). CDR1 and CDR2 from the germline V gene are SNHLY and FYNNEI. The germline V and J ends were trimmed by 2 bases and 2 bases, with 14 bases remaining between them. CDR3 size: 16 residues. The chain's CDR3 is CASSETPSATTDTQYF. The CDR3 DNA follows: TGTGCCAGCAGTGAAACGCCTAGCGCTACCACAGATACGCAGTATTTT.

This clone was observed a handful of times. The rearrangement uses TRBV20-1 and TRBJ1-4; a possible D gene is TRBD1 (5 bases). The germline V and J ends were trimmed by 3 bases and 13 bases, with 12 bases remaining between them. This CDR3 is 11 amino acids long. Per germline, CDR1 DFQATT and CDR2 SNEGSKA (reference sequence). CDR3 sequence (DNA): TGCAGTGCTAGGGGGGGAAGCGGACTGTTTTTT. Translated, it gives CSARGGSGLFF.

V usage is TRBV15 and J usage is TRBJ2-7; a possible D gene is TRBD2 (5 bases). The CDR3 sequence is 14 residues long. V lost 6 bases and J 2 bases, leaving 14 bases between the germline ends. Germline V gene sequence: CDR1 LNHNV, CDR2 YYDKDF (reference sequence). CDR3 region: CATSADSGAYEQYF. CDR3 DNA sequence: TGTGCCACCAGTGCGGACTCCGGGGCCTACGAGCAGTACTTC.

The CDR3: CATSRAGINYGYTF. The CDR3 coding sequence is TGTGCCACCAGCAGAGCGGGGATAAACTATGGCTACACCTTC. V is TRBV15 and J is TRBJ1-2; no clear D gene. The CDR3 is 14 amino acids. The germline CDR1 and CDR2 sequences are LNHNV and YYDKDF (reference sequence). The V and J ends lost 1 base and 2 bases respectively, with 8 bases between them.

V gene TRBV12-5 combines with J gene TRBJ2-5; 9 bases agree with TRBD1. The CDR3 is 15 amino acids. Trimming cost V 5 bases and J 4 bases; bases outside gene matches: 8. Germline CDR1 reads LGHNT; CDR2 reads FRNRAP. CDR3 residues: CASGPGTGTLETQYF. CDR3 nucleotides: TGTGCTAGTGGTCCCGGGACAGGGACTCTAGAGACCCAGTACTTC. Drawing the rest from reference TRBV12-5 and TRBJ2-5, the complete variable domain is DARVTQTPRHKVTEMGQEVTMRCQPILGHNTVFWYRQTMMQGLELLAYFRNRAPLDDSGMPKDRFSAEMPDATLATLKIQPSEPRDSAVYFCASGPGTGTLETQYFGPGTRLLVL.

Only one count was recorded for this clone. J is TRBJ1-4 and V is TRBV6-1; 8 bases are shared with TRBD1. Germline V gene lookup returns CDR1 MNHNS and CDR2 SASEGT. The CDR3 runs to 14 residues. V lost 2 bases and J lost 8; bases outside the gene matches: 4. Written as DNA, the CDR3 is TGTGCCAGCAGTGAAATCAGGGGGCGCGAAAAACTGTTTTTT. Encoded protein: CASSEIRGREKLFF.

J is TRBJ1-1 and V is TRBV6-6; TRBD1 matches 7 bases. V shed 2 bases, J shed 0 bases, and the junction held 3 bases outside the gene matches. The germline V gene encodes CDR1 MNHNY and CDR2 SVGAGI (reference sequence). The CDR3 spans 15 residues. As DNA, the CDR3 is TGTGCCAGCAGTTACGGGGGACAGATGAACACTGAAGCTTTCTTT. It codes for CASSYGGQMNTEAFF.

The genes are TRBV4-2 and TRBJ2-5; a weak D match, TRBD1 (5 bases). Near its end, the DNA agrees better with TRBJ2-7, so the J call may be wrong. CDR1 LGHNA and CDR2 YNFKEQ come from the germline V gene. The CDR3 has 14 amino acids. The CDR3 DNA is TGTGCCAGCAGCCAAGATCCACAGGTCTACGAGCAGTACTTC. It translates to CASSQDPQVYEQYF.

The gene calls are TRBV27 and TRBJ2-3; D is ambiguous. The CDR3 length is 15 residues. Trimming removed 6 bases from V and 0 bases from J, with 13 bases in between. Looked up from germline, CDR1 is MNHEY and CDR2 is SMNVEV (reference sequence). The DNA for the CDR3 is TGTGCCAGCAGACCCGCGGAAGCTAGCACAGATACGCAGTATTTT. As protein: CASRPAEASTDTQYF.

The rearrangement joins TRBV7-2 to TRBJ2-1; TRBD2 matches 11 bases. The ends lost 5 bases at V and 9 bases at J; junction bases unmatched: 9. The V gene's germline CDR1 is SGHTA and CDR2 FQGNSA. CDR3 length equals 15 residues. CDR3 region: CASSPGLAAGGEQFF. In DNA, the CDR3 is TGTGCCAGCAGCCCGGGACTAGCGGCTGGGGGTGAGCAGTTCTTC.

Only one count was recorded for this clone. This rearrangement joins TRBV5-4 to TRBJ2-5, with 9 bases lining up with TRBD1. The CDR3 sequence is 14 residues long. Looked up from germline, CDR1 is SGHNT and CDR2 is YYREEE (reference sequence). V shed 4 bases and J 4 bases; nucleotides not matched to a gene: 5. CDR3 loop: CASSPGQGGETQYF. The CDR3 coding sequence is TGTGCCAGCAGCCCGGGACAGGGAGGAGAGACCCAGTACTTC. Combining the CDR3 with reference TRBV5-4 and TRBJ2-5 gives the whole variable domain ETGVTQSPTHLIKTRGQQVTLRCSSQSGHNTVSWYQQALGQGPQFIFQYYREEENGRGNFPPRFSGLQFPNYSSELNVNALELDDSALYLCASSPGQGGETQYFGPGTRLLVL.

This chain links TRBV10-3 with TRBJ2-7; 11 bases fit TRBD1. Germline CDR1 is ENHRY and CDR2 is SYGVKD. The CDR3 extends over 17 amino acids. With 0 bases clipped from V and 2 bases from J, the junction kept 6 bases outside the gene matches. The CDR3 is CAISESGQGVVAYEQYF. The DNA of the CDR3 is TGTGCCATCAGTGAGTCGGGACAGGGGGTAGTCGCCTACGAGCAGTACTTC.

The V call is TRBV6-1, the J call TRBJ1-2; D remains ambiguous. CDR1 is MNHNS and CDR2 is SASEGT in the germline V gene. This CDR3 is 15 amino acids long. V lost 5 bases to trimming and J lost 4 bases, with 17 bases between them. CDR3 residues: CASSTTELSLYGYTF. DNA for the CDR3: TGTGCCAGCAGTACAACAGAACTCTCTCTCTATGGCTACACCTTC.

V usage is TRBV28 and J usage is TRBJ1-2; TRBD1 matches 7 bases. The CDR3 extends over 13 amino acids. Per germline, CDR1 MDHEN and CDR2 SYDVKM. V trimming: 5 bases; J trimming: 7 bases; junction bases outside the gene matches: 7. This chain's CDR3 is CASSTGEWGGYTF. The CDR3 DNA follows: TGTGCCAGCAGTACAGGGGAATGGGGTGGCTACACCTTC.

The V and J genes are TRBV7-9 and TRBJ2-3, with TRBD1 as a possible D gene (6 bases). V lost 3 bases and J lost 3, with 10 bases in between. There are 14 residues in the CDR3. Looked up from germline, CDR1 is SEHNR and CDR2 is FQNEAQ (reference sequence). The CDR3 DNA is TGTGCCAGCAGCTTCGGCAGGGGAACAGATACGCAGTATTTT. Its protein is CASSFGRGTDTQYF.

J is TRBJ2-1 and V is TRBV7-8; 10 positions match TRBD2. The CDR3 runs 18 residues. CDR1 and CDR2 (germline): SGHVS, FQNEAQ. With 5 bases clipped from V and 6 bases from J, the junction kept 16 bases outside the gene matches. CDR3 DNA: TGTGCCAGCAGCCCATACCGGACTAGCGGTTCACCCGGCAATGAGCAGTTCTTC. Translation gives CASSPYRTSGSPGNEQFF.

This clone was counted a single time. V is TRBV20-1 and J is TRBJ2-2; tentative D call: TRBD2 (5 bases). Germline V gene data show CDR1 as DFQATT and CDR2 as SNEGSKA (reference sequence). This CDR3 is built from 11 residues. Trimming left V 6 bases short and J 8 bases short, with 10 bases between. The CDR3, as DNA: TGCAGTGCCACGACGGGAGGGGAGCTGTTTTTT. It encodes CSATTGGELFF.

CDR3 coding DNA: TGTGCCAGCAGTGGACAGGGACTAGCGGCCACAGATACGCAGTATTTT. This encodes CASSGQGLAATDTQYF. The chain has TRBV6-1 and TRBJ2-3; 11 nucleotides match TRBD2. The CDR3 sequence is 16 residues long. Germline lookup yields CDR1 MNHNS and CDR2 SASEGT. With 4 bases clipped from V and 2 bases from J, the junction kept 5 bases outside the gene matches.

The V and J genes are TRBV27 and TRBJ2-3; 7 bases match TRBD2. J lost 5 bases, V lost 3 bases, and 2 bases had no gene match. The CDR3 consists of 13 residues. The germline V gene has CDR1 MNHEY and CDR2 SMNVEV (reference sequence). As DNA, the CDR3 is TGTGCCAGCAGTTTCCGGGGGGTAGATACGCAGTATTTT. Its translation is CASSFRGVDTQYF.

This chain connects TRBV4-2 to TRBJ2-3; 11 nucleotides agree with TRBD1. Unmatched junction bases numbered 3, after V lost 0 bases and J lost 4 bases. CDR3 length: 16 amino acids. Germline V gene data show CDR1 as LGHNA and CDR2 as YNFKEQ. The chain's CDR3 is CASSQDAGQGADTQYF. The CDR3 DNA reads TGTGCCAGCAGCCAAGACGCGGGACAGGGGGCAGATACGCAGTATTTT.